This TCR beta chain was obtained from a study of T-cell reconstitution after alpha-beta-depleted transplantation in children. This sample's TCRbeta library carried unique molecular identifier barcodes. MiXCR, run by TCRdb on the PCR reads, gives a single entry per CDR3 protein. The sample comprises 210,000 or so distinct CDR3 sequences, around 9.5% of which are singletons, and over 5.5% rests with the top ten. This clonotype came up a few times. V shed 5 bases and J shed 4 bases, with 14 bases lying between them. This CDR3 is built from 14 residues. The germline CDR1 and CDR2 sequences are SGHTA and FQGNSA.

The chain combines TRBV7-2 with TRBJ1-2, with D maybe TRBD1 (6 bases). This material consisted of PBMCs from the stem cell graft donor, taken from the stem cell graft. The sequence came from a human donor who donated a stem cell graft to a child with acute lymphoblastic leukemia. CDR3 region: CASSPAQGPYGYTF. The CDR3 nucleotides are TGTGCCAGCAGCCCAGCCCAGGGGCCCTATGGCTACACCTTC.